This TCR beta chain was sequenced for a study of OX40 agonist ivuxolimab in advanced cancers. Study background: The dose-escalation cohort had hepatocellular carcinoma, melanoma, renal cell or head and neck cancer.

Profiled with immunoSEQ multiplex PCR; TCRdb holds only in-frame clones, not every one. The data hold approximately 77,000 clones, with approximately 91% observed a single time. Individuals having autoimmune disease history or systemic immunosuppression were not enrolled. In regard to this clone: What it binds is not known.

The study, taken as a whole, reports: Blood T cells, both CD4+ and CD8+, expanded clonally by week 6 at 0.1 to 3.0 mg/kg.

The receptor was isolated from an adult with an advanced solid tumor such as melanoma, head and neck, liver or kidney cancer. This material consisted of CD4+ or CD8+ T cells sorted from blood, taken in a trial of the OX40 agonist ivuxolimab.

The CDR3 reads CASNDLAGNTGELFF. The CDR3 region has the DNA TGCGCCAGTAACGACCTAGCGGGGAACACCGGGGAGCTGTTTTTT. This chain uses TRBV5-1 with TRBJ2-2, with 8 bases matching TRBD2. Unmatched junction bases numbered 7, after V lost 8 bases and J lost 1 base. From germline, CDR1 is SGHRS and CDR2 YFSETQ. The CDR3 spans 15 residues.